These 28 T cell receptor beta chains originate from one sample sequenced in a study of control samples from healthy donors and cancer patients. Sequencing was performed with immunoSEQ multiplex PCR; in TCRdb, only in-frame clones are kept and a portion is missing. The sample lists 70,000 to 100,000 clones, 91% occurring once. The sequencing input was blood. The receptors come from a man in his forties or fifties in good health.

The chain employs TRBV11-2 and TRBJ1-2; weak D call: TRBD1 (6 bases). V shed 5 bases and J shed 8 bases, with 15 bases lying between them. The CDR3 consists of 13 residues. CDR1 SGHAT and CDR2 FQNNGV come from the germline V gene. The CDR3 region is CASSPQGTGGYTF. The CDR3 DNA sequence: TGTGCCAGCAGCCCACAGGGCACGGGGGGCTACACCTTC.

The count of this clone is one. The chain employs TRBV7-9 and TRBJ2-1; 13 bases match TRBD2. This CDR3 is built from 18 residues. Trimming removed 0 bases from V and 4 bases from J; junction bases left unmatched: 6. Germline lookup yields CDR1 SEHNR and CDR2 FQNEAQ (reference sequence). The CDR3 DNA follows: TGTGCCAGCAGCTTAGCGAGGACTAGCGGGAGCATATACAATGAGCAGTTCTTC. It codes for CASSLARTSGSIYNEQFF.

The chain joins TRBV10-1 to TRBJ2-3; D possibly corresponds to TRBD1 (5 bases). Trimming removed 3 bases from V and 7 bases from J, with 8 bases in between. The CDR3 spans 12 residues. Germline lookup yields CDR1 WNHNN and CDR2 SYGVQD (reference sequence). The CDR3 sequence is CASSDSGNTQYF. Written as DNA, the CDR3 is TGCGCCAGCAGTGATTCAGGGAATACGCAGTATTTT.

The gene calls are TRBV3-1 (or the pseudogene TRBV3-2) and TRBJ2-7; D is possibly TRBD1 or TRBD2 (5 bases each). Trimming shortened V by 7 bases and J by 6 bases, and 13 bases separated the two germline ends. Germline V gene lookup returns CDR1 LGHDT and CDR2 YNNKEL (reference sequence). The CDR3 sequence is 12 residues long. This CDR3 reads CASTSEGREQYF. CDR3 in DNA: TGTGCCAGCACCTCAGAGGGGCGCGAGCAGTACTTC.

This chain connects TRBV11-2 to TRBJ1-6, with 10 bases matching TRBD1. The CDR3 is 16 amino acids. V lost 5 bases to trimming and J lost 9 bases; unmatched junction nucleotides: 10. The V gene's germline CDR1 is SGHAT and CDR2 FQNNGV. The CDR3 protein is CASSPTTGGAGSPLHF. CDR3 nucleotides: TGTGCCAGCAGCCCCACGACAGGGGGCGCCGGTTCACCCCTCCACTTT.

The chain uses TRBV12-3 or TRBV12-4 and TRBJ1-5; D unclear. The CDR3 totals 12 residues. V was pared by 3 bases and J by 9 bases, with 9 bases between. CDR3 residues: CASSLDEGPQHF. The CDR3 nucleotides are TGTGCCAGCAGTTTGGACGAGGGGCCCCAGCATTTT.

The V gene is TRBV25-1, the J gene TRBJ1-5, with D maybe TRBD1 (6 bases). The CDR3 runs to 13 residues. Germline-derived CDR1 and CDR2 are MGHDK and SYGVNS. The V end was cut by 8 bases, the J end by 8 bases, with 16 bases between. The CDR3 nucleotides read TGTGCCAGCTCCGAAACAGGGCCGGAGCCCCAGCATTTT. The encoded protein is CASSETGPEPQHF.

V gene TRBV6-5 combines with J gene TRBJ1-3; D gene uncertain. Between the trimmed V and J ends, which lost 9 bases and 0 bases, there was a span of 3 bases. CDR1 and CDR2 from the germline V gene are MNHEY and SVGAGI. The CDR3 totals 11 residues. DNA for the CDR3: TGTGCCAGTAACTCTGGAAACACCATATATTTT. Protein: CASNSGNTIYF.

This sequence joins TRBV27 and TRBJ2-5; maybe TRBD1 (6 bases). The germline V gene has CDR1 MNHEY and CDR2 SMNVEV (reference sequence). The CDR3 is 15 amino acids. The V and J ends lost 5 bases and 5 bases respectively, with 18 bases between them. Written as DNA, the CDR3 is TGTGCCAGCAGTCCAGGGGCGCGATTACGGGAGACCCAGTACTTC. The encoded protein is CASSPGARLRETQYF.

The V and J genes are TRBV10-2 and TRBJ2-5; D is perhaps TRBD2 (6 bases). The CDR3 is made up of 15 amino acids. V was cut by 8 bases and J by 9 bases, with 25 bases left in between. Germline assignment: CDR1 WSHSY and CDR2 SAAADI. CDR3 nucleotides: TGCGCCAGCGCGGAGACGGGGGACTCCGAAGGGGCCCAGTACTTC. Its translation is CASAETGDSEGAQYF.

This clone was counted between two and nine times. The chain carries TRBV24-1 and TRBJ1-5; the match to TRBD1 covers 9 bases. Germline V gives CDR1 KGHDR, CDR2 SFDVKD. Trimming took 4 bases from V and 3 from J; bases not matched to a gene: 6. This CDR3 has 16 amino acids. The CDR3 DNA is TGTGCCACCAGTGACTCACAGGGGGCCTACAATCAGCCCCAGCATTTT. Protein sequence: CATSDSQGAYNQPQHF.

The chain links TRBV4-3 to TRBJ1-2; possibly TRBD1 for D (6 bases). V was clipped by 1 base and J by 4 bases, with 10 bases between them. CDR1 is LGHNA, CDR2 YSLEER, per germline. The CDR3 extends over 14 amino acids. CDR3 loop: CASSQAGRGYGYTF. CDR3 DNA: TGCGCCAGCAGCCAAGCCGGCAGGGGCTATGGCTACACCTTC.

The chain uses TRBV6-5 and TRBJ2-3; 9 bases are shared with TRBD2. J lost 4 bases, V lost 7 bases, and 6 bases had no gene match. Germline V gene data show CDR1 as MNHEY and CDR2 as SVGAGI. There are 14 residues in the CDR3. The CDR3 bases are TGTGCCAGCACAGTGGCGGGGGGGTCAGATACGCAGTATTTT. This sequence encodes CASTVAGGSDTQYF.

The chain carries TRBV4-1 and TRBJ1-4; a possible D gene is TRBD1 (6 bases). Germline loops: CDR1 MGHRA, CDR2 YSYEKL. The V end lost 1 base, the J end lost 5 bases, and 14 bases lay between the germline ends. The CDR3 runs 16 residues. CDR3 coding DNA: TGCGCCAGCAGCCAAGGGGAGCGGACAGTCAATGAAAAACTGTTTTTT. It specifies CASSQGERTVNEKLFF.

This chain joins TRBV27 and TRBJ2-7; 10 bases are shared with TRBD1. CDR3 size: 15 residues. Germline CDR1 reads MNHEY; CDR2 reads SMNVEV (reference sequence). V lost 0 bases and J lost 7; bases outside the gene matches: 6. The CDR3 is CASSLSMGQGFEQYF. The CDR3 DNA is TGTGCCAGCAGTTTATCGATGGGACAGGGGTTTGAGCAGTACTTC.

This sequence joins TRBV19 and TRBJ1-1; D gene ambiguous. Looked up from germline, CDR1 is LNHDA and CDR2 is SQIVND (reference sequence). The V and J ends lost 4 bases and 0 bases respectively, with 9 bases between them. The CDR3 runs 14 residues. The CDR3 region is CASSKSLMNTEAFF. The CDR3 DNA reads TGTGCCAGTAGTAAGTCACTAATGAACACTGAAGCTTTCTTT.

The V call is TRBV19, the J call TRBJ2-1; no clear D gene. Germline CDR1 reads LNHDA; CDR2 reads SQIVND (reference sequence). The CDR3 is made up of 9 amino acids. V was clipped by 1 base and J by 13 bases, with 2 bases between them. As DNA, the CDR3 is TGTGCCAGTAGTATAGTTCAGTTCTTC. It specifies CASSIVQFF.

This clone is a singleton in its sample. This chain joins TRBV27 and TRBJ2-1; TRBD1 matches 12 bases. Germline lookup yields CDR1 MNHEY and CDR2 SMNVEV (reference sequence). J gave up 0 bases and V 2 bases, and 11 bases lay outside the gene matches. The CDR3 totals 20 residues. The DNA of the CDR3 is TGTGCCAGCAGTTTAAAACCGGGACAGGGGGCGGTGGACTCCTACAATGAGCAGTTCTTC. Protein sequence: CASSLKPGQGAVDSYNEQFF.

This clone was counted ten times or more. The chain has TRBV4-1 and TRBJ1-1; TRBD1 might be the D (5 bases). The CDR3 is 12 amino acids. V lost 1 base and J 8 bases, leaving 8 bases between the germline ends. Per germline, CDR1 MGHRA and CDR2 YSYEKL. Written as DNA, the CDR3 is TGCGCCAGCAGCCAAGGAGGGGAGGAAGCTTTCTTT. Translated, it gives CASSQGGEEAFF.

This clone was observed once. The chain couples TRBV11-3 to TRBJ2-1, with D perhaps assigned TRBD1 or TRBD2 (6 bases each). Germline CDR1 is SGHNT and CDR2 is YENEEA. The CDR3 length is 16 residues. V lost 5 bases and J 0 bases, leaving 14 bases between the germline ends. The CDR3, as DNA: TGTGCCAGCAGCCCTGGAGGGGGGCTCTCCTACAATGAGCAGTTCTTC. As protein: CASSPGGGLSYNEQFF.

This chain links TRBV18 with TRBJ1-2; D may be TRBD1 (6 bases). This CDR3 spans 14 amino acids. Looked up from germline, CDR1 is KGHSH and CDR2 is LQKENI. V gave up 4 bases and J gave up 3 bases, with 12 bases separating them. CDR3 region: CASSREGGDYGYTF. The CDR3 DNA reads TGTGCCAGCTCACGAGAGGGGGGCGACTATGGCTACACCTTC.

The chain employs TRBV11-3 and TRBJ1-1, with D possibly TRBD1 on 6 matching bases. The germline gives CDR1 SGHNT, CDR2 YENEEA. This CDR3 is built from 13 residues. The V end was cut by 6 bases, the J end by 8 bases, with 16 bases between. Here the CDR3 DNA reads TGTGCCAGCAGTCAAGGGGAGGACAGAGAAGCTTTCTTT. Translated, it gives CASSQGEDREAFF.

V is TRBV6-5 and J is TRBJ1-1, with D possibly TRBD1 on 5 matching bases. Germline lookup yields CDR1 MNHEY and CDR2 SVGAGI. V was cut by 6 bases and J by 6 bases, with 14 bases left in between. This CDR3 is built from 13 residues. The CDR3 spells CASRIQDLAEAFF. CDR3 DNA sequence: TGTGCCAGCAGAATACAGGACCTCGCTGAAGCTTTCTTT.

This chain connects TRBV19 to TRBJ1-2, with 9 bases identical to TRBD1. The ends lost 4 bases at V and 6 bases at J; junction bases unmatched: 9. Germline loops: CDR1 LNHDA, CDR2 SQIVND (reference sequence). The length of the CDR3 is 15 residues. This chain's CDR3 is CASSTLPGQGNGYTF. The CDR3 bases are TGTGCCAGTAGTACGTTGCCGGGACAGGGTAATGGCTACACCTTC.

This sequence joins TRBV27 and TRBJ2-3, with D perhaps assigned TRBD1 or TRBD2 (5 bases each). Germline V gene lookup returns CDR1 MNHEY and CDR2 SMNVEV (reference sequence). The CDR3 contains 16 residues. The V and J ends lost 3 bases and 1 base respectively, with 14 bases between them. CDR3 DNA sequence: TGTGCCAGCAGTTTCTCCGGGGCCCTAGGCACAGATACGCAGTATTTT. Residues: CASSFSGALGTDTQYF.

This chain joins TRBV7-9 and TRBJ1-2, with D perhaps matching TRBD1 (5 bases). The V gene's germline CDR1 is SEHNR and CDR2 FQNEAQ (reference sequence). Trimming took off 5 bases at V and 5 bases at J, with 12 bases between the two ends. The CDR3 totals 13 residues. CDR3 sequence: CASSTGTGYGYTF. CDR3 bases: TGTGCCAGCAGCACTGGGACGGGATATGGCTACACCTTC.

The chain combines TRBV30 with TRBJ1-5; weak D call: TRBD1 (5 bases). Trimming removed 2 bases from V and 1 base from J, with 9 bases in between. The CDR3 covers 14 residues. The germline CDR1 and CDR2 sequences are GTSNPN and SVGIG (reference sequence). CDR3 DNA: TGTGCCTGGAGTAGGGGAATCAGCAATCAGCCCCAGCATTTT. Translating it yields CAWSRGISNQPQHF.

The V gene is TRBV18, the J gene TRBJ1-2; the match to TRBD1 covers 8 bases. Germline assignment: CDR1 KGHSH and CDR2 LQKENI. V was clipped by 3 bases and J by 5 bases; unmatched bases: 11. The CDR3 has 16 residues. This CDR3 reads CASSPESIGTGYGYTF. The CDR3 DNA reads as TGTGCCAGCTCACCCGAGTCCATAGGGACAGGATATGGCTACACCTTC.